This TCR beta chain was captured in a study of T cell changes during pregnancy in multiple sclerosis. The CDR3 length is 15 residues. Germline assignment: CDR1 SGHRS and CDR2 YFSETQ. The V and J ends lost 5 bases and 7 bases, in that order; junction bases with no gene match: 8. The repertoire was sequenced with immunoSEQ multiplex PCR; TCRdb's copy has only in-frame clones and lacks some. The sample has fewer than 65,000 clones, around 90% seen once. The TCR originated in a female donor in good health, enrolled as a control in a pregnancy study. The material sequenced was peripheral blood, taken in the first trimester of pregnancy. The chain employs TRBV5-1 and TRBJ2-2; 10 nucleotides line up with TRBD1. CDR3 residues: CASSAGTGEDGELFF. The DNA of the CDR3 is TGCGCCAGCAGTGCTGGGACAGGGGAAGACGGGGAGCTGTTTTTT.